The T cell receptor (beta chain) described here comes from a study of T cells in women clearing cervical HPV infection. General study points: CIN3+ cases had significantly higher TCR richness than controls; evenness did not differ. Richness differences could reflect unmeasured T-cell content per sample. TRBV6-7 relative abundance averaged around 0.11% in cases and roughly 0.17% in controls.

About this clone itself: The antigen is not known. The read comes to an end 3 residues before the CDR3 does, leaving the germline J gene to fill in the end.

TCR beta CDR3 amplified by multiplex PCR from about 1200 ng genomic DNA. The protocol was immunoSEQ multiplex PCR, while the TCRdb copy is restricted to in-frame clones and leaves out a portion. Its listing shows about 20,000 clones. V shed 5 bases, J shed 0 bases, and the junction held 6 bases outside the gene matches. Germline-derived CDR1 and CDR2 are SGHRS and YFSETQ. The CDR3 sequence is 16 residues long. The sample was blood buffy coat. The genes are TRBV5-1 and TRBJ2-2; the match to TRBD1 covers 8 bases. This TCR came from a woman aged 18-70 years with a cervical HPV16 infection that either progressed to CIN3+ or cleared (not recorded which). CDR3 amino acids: CASSRTGQANTGELFF. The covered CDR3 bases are TGCGCCAGCAGTCGCACGGGACAGGCGAACACCGGGGAG.